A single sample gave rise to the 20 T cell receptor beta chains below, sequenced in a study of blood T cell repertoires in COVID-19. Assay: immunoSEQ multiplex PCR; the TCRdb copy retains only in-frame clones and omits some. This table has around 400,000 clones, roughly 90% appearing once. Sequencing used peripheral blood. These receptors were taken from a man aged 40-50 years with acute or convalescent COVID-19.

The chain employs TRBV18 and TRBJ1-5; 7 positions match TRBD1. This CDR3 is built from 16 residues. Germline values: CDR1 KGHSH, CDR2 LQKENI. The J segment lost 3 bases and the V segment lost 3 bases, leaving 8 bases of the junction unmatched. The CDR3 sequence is CASSPQGQDDNQPQHF. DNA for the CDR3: TGTGCCAGCTCACCTCAAGGACAGGACGACAATCAGCCCCAGCATTTT.

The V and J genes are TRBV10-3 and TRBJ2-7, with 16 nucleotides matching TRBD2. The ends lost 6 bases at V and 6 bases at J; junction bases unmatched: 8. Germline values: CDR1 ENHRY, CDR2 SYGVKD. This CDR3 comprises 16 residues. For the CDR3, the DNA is TGTGCCATCAGCGAGGGACTAGCGGGAGGGTCCCGCGAGCAGTACTTC. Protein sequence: CAISEGLAGGSREQYF.

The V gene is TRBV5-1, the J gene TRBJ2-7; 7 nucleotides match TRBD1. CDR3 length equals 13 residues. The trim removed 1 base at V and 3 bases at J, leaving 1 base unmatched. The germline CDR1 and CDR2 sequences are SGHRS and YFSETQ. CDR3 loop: CASSLYRGYEQYF. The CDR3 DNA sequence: TGCGCCAGCAGCTTGTACAGGGGCTACGAGCAGTACTTC.

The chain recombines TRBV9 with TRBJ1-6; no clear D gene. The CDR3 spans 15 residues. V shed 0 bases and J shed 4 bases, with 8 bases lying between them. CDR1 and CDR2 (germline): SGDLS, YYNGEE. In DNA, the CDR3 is TGTGCCAGCAGCGTAGCTGGAGGGTATAATTCACCCCTCCACTTT. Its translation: CASSVAGGYNSPLHF.

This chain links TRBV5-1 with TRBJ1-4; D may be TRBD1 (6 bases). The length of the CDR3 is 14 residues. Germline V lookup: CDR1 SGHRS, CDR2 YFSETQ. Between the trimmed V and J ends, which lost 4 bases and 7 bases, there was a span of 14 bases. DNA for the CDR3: TGCGCCAGCAGCATCCAGACAGGAGGTGAAAAACTGTTTTTT. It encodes CASSIQTGGEKLFF.

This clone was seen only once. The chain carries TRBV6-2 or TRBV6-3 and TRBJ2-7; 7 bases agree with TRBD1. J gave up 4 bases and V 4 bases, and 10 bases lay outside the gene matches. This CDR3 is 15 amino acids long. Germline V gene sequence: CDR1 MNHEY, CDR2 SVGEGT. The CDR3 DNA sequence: TGTGCCAGCAGTTCTCCGGGACAGAATACTTACGAGCAGTACTTC. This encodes CASSSPGQNTYEQYF.

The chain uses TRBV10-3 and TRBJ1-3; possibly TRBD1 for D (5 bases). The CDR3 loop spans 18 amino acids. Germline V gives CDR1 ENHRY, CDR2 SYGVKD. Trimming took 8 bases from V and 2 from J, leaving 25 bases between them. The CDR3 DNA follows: TGTGCCATCGGATCCGGGACCGGGGGTTTTGGCCCTGGAAACACCATATATTTT. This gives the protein CAIGSGTGGFGPGNTIYF.

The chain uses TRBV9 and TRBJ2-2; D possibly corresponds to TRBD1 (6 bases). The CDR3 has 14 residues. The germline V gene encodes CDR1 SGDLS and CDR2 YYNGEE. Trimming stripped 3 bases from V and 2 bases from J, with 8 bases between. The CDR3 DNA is TGTGCCAGCAGCGCCAGGGGTAACACCGGGGAGCTGTTTTTT. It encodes CASSARGNTGELFF.

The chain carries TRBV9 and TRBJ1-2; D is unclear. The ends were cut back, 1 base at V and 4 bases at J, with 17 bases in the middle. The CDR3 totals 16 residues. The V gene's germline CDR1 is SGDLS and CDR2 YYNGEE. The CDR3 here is CASSVFQTHEGYGYTF. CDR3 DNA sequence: TGTGCCAGCAGCGTATTCCAAACCCATGAGGGCTATGGCTACACCTTC.

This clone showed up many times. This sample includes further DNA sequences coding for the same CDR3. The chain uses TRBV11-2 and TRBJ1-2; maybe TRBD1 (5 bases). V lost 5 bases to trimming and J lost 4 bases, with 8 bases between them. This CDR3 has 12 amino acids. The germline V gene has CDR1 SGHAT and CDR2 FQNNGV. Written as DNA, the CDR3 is TGTGCCAGCAGCGCCCAGGGCTATGGCTACACCTTC. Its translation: CASSAQGYGYTF. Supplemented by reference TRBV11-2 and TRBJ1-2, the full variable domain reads EAGVAQSPRYKIIEKRQSVAFWCNPISGHATLYWYQQILGQGPKLLIQFQNNGVVDDSQLPKDRFSAERLKGVDSTLKIQPAKLEDSAVYLCASSAQGYGYTFGSGTRLTVV.

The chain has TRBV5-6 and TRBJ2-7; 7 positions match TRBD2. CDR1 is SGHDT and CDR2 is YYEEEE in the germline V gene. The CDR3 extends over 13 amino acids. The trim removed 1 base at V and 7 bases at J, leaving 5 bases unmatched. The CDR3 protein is CASSLWGAGEQYF. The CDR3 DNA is TGTGCCAGCAGCTTGTGGGGAGCGGGGGAGCAGTACTTC.

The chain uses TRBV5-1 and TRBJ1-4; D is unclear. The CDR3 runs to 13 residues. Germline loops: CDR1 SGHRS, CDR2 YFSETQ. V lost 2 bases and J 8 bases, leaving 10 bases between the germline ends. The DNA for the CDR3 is TGCGCCAGCAGCTTATTTGGGAGCGAAAAACTGTTTTTT. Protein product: CASSLFGSEKLFF.

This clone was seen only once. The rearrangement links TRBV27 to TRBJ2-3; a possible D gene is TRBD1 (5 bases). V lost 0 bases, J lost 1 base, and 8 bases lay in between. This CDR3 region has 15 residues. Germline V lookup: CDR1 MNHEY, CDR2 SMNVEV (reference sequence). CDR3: CASSLSWGGTDTQYF. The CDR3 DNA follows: TGTGCCAGCAGTTTATCGTGGGGCGGCACAGATACGCAGTATTTT.

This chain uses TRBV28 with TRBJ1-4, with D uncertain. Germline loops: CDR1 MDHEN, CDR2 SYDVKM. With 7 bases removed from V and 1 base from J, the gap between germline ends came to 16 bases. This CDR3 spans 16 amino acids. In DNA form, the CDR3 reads TGTGCCAGCACCAGCGCCGGGATGAGAACTAATGAAAAACTGTTTTTT. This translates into CASTSAGMRTNEKLFF.

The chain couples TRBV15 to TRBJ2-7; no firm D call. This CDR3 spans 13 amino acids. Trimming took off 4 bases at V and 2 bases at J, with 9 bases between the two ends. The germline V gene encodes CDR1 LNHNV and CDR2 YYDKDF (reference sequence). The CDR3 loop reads CATSNPGTYEQYF. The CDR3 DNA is TGTGCCACCAGCAACCCCGGTACCTACGAGCAGTACTTC.

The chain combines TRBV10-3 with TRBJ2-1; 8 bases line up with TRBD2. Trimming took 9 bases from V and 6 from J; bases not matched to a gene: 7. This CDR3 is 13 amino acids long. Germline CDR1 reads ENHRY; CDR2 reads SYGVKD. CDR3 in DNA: TGTGCCATTTCGAGCGGGAGAAGCAATGAGCAGTTCTTC. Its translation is CAISSGRSNEQFF.

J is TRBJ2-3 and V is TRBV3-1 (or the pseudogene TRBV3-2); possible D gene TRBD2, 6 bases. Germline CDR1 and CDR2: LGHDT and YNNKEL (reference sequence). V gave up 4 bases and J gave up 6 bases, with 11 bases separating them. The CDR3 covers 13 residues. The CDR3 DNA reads TGTGCCAGCAGCCCGGGAGTGGGGGATACGCAGTATTTT. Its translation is CASSPGVGDTQYF.

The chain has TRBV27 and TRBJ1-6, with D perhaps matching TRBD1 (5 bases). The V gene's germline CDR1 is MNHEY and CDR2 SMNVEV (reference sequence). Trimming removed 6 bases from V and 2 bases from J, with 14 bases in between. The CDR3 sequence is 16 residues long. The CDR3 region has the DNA TGTGCCAGCAGCATTTGGGGGGGGGCCTATAATTCACCCCTCCACTTT. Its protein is CASSIWGGAYNSPLHF.

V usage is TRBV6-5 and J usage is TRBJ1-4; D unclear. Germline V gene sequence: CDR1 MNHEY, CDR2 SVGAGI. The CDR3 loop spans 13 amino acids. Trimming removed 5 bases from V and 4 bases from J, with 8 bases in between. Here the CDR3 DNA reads TGTGCCAGCAGTCAGGAATATAATGAAAAACTGTTTTTT. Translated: CASSQEYNEKLFF.

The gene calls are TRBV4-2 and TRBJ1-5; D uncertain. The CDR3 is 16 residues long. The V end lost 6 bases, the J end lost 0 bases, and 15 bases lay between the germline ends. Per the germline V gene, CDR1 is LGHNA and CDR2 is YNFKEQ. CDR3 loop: CASRRDTGVSNQPQHF. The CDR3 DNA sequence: TGTGCCAGCAGACGCGACACCGGGGTTAGCAATCAGCCCCAGCATTTT.